This T cell receptor (beta chain) was sequenced for a study of blood T cell repertoires in COVID-19. Profiling relied on immunoSEQ multiplex PCR, and the TCRdb table lists in-frame clones only, not all of them. Of a few hundred thousand clones in the sample, 80% to 90% were seen once. Germline values: CDR1 SGDLS, CDR2 YYNGEE. J lost 1 base, V lost 0 bases, and 3 bases had no gene match. This CDR3 is 16 amino acids long. Material: peripheral blood. The clonotype originates from a man between 40 and 49 years old with acute or convalescent COVID-19. The rearrangement links TRBV9 to TRBJ2-5; 10 bases are shared with TRBD2. The CDR3 reads CASSVGKRGGQETQYF. The CDR3 nucleotides are TGTGCCAGCAGCGTAGGGAAGCGGGGGGGCCAAGAGACCCAGTACTTC. Variable domain in full (rest from reference TRBV9 and TRBJ2-5): DSGVTQTPKHLITATGQRVTLRCSPRSGDLSVYWYQQSLDQGLQFLIQYYNGEERAKGNILERFSAQQFPDLHSELNLSSLELGDSALYFCASSVGKRGGQETQYFGPGTRLLVL.